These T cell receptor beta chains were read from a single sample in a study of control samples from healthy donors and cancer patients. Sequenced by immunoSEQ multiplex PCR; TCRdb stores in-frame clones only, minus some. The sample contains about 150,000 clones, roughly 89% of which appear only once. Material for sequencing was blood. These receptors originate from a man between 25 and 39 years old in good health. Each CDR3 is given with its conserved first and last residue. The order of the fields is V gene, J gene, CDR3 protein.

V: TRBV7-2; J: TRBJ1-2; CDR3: CASSLVSYGYTF
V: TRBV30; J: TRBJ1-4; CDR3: CAWSVSYREKLFF
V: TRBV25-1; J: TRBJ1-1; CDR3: CASSESWRGPNTEAFF
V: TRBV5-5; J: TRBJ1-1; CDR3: CASSFRTGQLAEAFF
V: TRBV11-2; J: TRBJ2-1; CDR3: CASSPIGGRVEQFF
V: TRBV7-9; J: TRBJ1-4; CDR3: CASSSPTGVNEKLFF
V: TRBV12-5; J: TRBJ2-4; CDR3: CASGPGQGANIQYF
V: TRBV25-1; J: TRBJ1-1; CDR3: CASSEWQGLNTEAFF
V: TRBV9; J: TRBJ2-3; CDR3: CASSPFGGPDLFTDTQYF
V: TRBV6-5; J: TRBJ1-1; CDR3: CASSYEPNTEAFF
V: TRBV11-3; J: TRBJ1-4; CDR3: CASSRRDGGFNEKLFF
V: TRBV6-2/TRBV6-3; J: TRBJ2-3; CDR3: CASSYRTRGYTQYF
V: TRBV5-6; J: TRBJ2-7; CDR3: CASSRTSPGLANYEQYF
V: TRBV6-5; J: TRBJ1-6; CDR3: CASSVSSYNSPLHF
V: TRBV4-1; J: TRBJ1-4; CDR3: CASSQDPRREKLFF
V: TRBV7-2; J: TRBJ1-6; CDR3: CASSLHAPGNSPLHF
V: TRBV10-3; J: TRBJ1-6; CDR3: CATQTDREISPLHF
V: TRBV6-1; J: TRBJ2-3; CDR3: CASSEFLAVNTDTQYF
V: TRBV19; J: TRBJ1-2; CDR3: CASAPGTANYGYTF
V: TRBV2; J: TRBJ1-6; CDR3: CASSRQDRESNSPLHF
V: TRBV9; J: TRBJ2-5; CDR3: CASSVGGVQETQYF
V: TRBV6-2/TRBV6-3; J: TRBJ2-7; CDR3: CASSFGLAGVGEQYF
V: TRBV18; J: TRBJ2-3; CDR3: CASSPFSTGASTDTQYF
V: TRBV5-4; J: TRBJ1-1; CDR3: CASSSTNTEAFF
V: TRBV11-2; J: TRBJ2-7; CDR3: CASTPGQGAYEQYF
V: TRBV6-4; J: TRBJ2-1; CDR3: CASSERGGSYNEQFF
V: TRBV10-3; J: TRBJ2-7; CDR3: CAISKTESHEQYF
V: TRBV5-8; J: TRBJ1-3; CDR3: CASTLGQSSGNTIYF
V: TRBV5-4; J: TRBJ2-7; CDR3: CASSLVGSPYEQYF
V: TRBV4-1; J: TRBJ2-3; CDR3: CASSQGLAGGYSSTDTQYF
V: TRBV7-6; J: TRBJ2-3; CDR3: CASSLAGSGDTQYF
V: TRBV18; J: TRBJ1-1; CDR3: CASSPGLGRITEAFF
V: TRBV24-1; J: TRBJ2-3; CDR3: CATRYMDTQYF